The next 22 T cell receptor beta chains were all read from a single sample in a study of cytomegalovirus exposure and HLA in healthy donors. Here immunoSEQ multiplex PCR was the method, and the copy in TCRdb shows in-frame clones only, minus some. The profile shows fewer than 250,000 clones, around 87% of them singletons. The sequenced sample was PBMCs. Source of these receptors: a man aged 18 to 30 in good health and CMV-seronegative.

The genes are TRBV6-5 and TRBJ2-7; 8 positions agree with TRBD1. In germline, CDR1 is MNHEY, CDR2 SVGAGI. The CDR3 is 12 residues long. With 5 bases clipped from V and 7 bases from J, the junction kept 4 bases outside the gene matches. The CDR3 nucleotides read TGTGCCAGCAGTACCAGGGGGCAAGAGCAGTACTTC. Protein sequence: CASSTRGQEQYF.

This clone was counted between two and nine times. The chain has TRBV25-1 and TRBJ1-1, with D maybe TRBD1 (6 bases). CDR1 is MGHDK and CDR2 is SYGVNS in the germline V gene. The CDR3 length is 13 residues. V gave up 7 bases and J gave up 4 bases, with 13 bases separating them. The CDR3 reads CASTRGAGTEAFF. CDR3 nucleotides: TGTGCCAGCACCCGGGGGGCGGGCACTGAAGCTTTCTTT.

This sequence joins TRBV19 and TRBJ2-7, with 10 bases identical to TRBD1. J lost 7 bases, V lost 5 bases, and 14 bases had no gene match. CDR3 length equals 16 residues. Germline values: CDR1 LNHDA, CDR2 SQIVND (reference sequence). The CDR3 nucleotides are TGTGCCAGTAGTCCCCGACAGGGGGCTGGGACCGGGGAGCAGTACTTC. Translation gives CASSPRQGAGTGEQYF.

This CDR3 is CASSQGTHTDTQYF. CDR3 nucleotides: TGTGCCAGCAGTCAGGGGACCCACACAGATACGCAGTATTTT. The chain joins TRBV6-5 to TRBJ2-3; possibly TRBD1 for D (6 bases). Trimming left V 5 bases short and J 2 bases short, with 11 bases between. The CDR3 is 14 residues long. Germline V gives CDR1 MNHEY, CDR2 SVGAGI.

This chain joins TRBV19 and TRBJ1-1, with a weak D call TRBD1 (5 bases). Trimming stripped 10 bases from V and 4 bases from J, with 13 bases between. Germline CDR1 and CDR2: LNHDA and SQIVND (reference sequence). There are 12 residues in the CDR3. CDR3 loop: CATSWGGTEAFF. The CDR3 region has the DNA TGTGCCACCTCATGGGGGGGCACTGAAGCTTTCTTT.

The chain has TRBV7-9 and TRBJ1-6; tentatively, D is TRBD1 (5 bases). The V end lost 1 base, the J end lost 8 bases, and 12 bases lay between the germline ends. Germline CDR1 is SEHNR and CDR2 is FQNEAQ (reference sequence). The CDR3 is 15 amino acids. The CDR3 nucleotides read TGTGCCAGCAGCTTAGGGTCAGGGTATGATTCACCCCTCCACTTT. Translation gives CASSLGSGYDSPLHF.

The chain links TRBV7-2 to TRBJ2-7, with 8 bases fitting TRBD2. This CDR3 has 14 amino acids. V dropped 4 bases and J dropped 3; count of bases not matched to a gene: 5. The germline gives CDR1 SGHTA, CDR2 FQGNSA. CDR3 coding DNA: TGTGCCAGCAGCTCGGGACTAGTTTTCTACGAGCAGTACTTC. Its translation is CASSSGLVFYEQYF.

The CDR3: CASSQALDRAGGNTIYF. The CDR3 region has the DNA TGCGCCAGCAGCCAAGCCCTGGACAGGGCAGGCGGAAACACCATATATTTT. J is TRBJ1-3 and V is TRBV4-3, with TRBD1 matching over 8 bases. CDR3 length equals 17 residues. Germline loops: CDR1 LGHNA, CDR2 YSLEER. V lost 1 base and J lost 4; bases outside the gene matches: 9.

The J gene is TRBJ2-4, the V gene TRBV19; 7 bases line up with TRBD1. Germline V gene lookup returns CDR1 LNHDA and CDR2 SQIVND (reference sequence). J lost 0 bases, V lost 2 bases, and 4 bases had no gene match. CDR3 size: 16 residues. The CDR3 spells CASSILQGIAKNIQYF. CDR3 nucleotides: TGTGCCAGTAGTATATTACAGGGGATAGCCAAAAACATTCAGTACTTC.

The gene calls are TRBV7-2 and TRBJ1-5; no clear D. The CDR3 is 12 residues long. Germline CDR1 SGHTA, CDR2 FQGNSA. With 0 bases removed from V and 7 bases from J, the gap between germline ends came to 4 bases. This chain's CDR3 is CASSLAGQPQHF. CDR3 coding DNA: TGTGCCAGCAGCTTAGCCGGGCAGCCCCAGCATTTT.

In its sample, this clone was seen once. The chain carries TRBV18 and TRBJ2-1; D not resolved. The length of the CDR3 is 13 residues. Trimming cost V 2 bases and J 6 bases, with 8 bases left between them. The V gene's germline CDR1 is KGHSH and CDR2 LQKENI. CDR3 nucleotides: TGTGCCAGCTCACCAACCAGAGGCAATGAGCAGTTCTTC. Protein: CASSPTRGNEQFF. The full variable domain, rest sourced from reference TRBV18 and TRBJ2-1, is NAGVMQNPRHLVRRRGQEARLRCSPMKGHSHVYWYRQLPEEGLKFMVYLQKENIIDESGMPKERFSAEFPKEGPSILRIQQVVRGDSAAYFCASSPTRGNEQFFGPGTRLTVL.

This chain uses TRBV7-9 with TRBJ2-7; TRBD1 agrees at 7 bases. This CDR3 contains 13 residues. Germline assignment: CDR1 SEHNR and CDR2 FQNEAQ (reference sequence). After removal of 5 bases from V and 3 bases from J, the junction contained 4 bases not matched to a gene. The CDR3 nucleotides are TGTGCCAGCAGCCAAGGACAGGTCTACGAGCAGTACTTC. Residues: CASSQGQVYEQYF.

The CDR3 coding sequence is TGTGCCAGCTCACCACCGATGACAAGCTCTGGAAACACCATATATTTT. The encoded protein is CASSPPMTSSGNTIYF. The chain uses TRBV18 and TRBJ1-3; D call uncertain. The V gene lost 0 bases and the J gene lost 0 bases, with 9 bases spanning the gap. Germline assignment: CDR1 KGHSH and CDR2 LQKENI. This CDR3 comprises 16 residues.

The rearrangement uses TRBV6-1 and TRBJ2-1; tentative D call: TRBD2 (5 bases). Per the germline V gene, CDR1 is MNHNS and CDR2 is SASEGT. V was cut by 7 bases and J by 0 bases, with 10 bases left in between. The CDR3 loop spans 14 amino acids. The CDR3 DNA reads TGTGCCAGCATTGGGAGAAGCTCCTACAATGAGCAGTTCTTC. It is translated as CASIGRSSYNEQFF.

This chain connects TRBV7-2 to TRBJ2-5; the D gene is possibly TRBD1 (6 bases). Germline V gene sequence: CDR1 SGHTA, CDR2 FQGNSA. Trimming removed 3 bases from V and 5 bases from J, with 16 bases in between. This CDR3 contains 15 residues. The CDR3, as DNA: TGTGCCAGCAGCTTTCTACCAGGGGCCGGGGAGACCCAGTACTTC. This codes for CASSFLPGAGETQYF.

V gene TRBV28 combines with J gene TRBJ2-7, with D possibly TRBD1 on 5 matching bases. V lost 2 bases, J lost 2 bases, and 13 bases lay in between. The CDR3 consists of 15 residues. The germline V gene encodes CDR1 MDHEN and CDR2 SYDVKM. The CDR3 spells CASSLARVVAYEQYF. CDR3 in DNA: TGTGCCAGCAGTTTAGCCAGGGTCGTCGCCTACGAGCAGTACTTC.

This chain connects TRBV2 to TRBJ2-5; TRBD2 is a possible D gene (6 bases). V shed 5 bases and J shed 4 bases, with 14 bases lying between them. This CDR3 has 14 amino acids. Germline V lookup: CDR1 SNHLY, CDR2 FYNNEI. Here the CDR3 DNA reads TGTGCCAGCAGTCAGACTAGTTCGCGAGAGACCCAGTACTTC. Translating gives CASSQTSSRETQYF.

The V gene is TRBV18, the J gene TRBJ1-2; no clear D gene. CDR1 and CDR2 (germline): KGHSH, LQKENI. V was shortened by 0 bases and J by 6 bases, with 14 bases between the two germline ends. The CDR3 is made up of 15 amino acids. CDR3 coding DNA: TGTGCCAGCTCACCACCTGAGATCTTGAGCGATGGCTACACCTTC. Amino acids: CASSPPEILSDGYTF.

The chain carries TRBV1 and TRBJ2-1; the table gives TRBD2 as D, unverified against the DNA. TRBV1 is given as a pseudogene. The CDR3 loop spans 13 amino acids. The CDR3 is CTTRGGIYNEQFF. CDR3 nucleotides: TGCACCACCAGGGGGGGGATATACAATGAGCAGTTCTTC.

The chain joins TRBV19 to TRBJ1-5, with 11 bases identical to TRBD1. Trimming cost V 10 bases and J 6 bases; bases outside gene matches: 11. Germline V lookup: CDR1 LNHDA, CDR2 SQIVND (reference sequence). The CDR3 is 15 residues long. In nucleotides, the CDR3 is TGTGCCACTACCCCGGACAGGGGGCTTGGTCAGCCCCAGCATTTT. Translation gives CATTPDRGLGQPQHF.

V usage is TRBV11-2 and J usage is TRBJ2-7, with a tentative D call TRBD2 (6 bases). The CDR3 covers 14 residues. The germline V and J ends were trimmed by 5 bases and 1 base, with 12 bases remaining between them. CDR1 and CDR2 (germline): SGHAT, FQNNGV. This chain's CDR3 is CASSLSGYSYEQYF. The CDR3 DNA reads TGTGCCAGCAGCCTGAGCGGGTATTCCTACGAGCAGTACTTC. Together with reference TRBV11-2 and TRBJ2-7, the CDR3 gives the full variable domain: EAGVAQSPRYKIIEKRQSVAFWCNPISGHATLYWYQQILGQGPKLLIQFQNNGVVDDSQLPKDRFSAERLKGVDSTLKIQPAKLEDSAVYLCASSLSGYSYEQYFGPGTRLTVT.

The chain carries TRBV5-6 and TRBJ2-3; no firm D call. The CDR3 has 15 amino acids. Germline V gene lookup returns CDR1 SGHDT and CDR2 YYEEEE. Deletions cut 2 bases from V and 2 bases from J, with 12 bases between. Here the CDR3 DNA reads TGTGCCAGCAGCTTATCCCGAGGATACACAGATACGCAGTATTTT. It encodes CASSLSRGYTDTQYF.